Below, 5 T cell receptor beta chains from the same sample are listed, as sequenced in a study of radiotherapy plus CTLA-4 blockade in lung cancer. The repertoire was sequenced with immunoSEQ multiplex PCR; TCRdb's copy has only in-frame clones and lacks some. The sample holds roughly 54,000 clones, roughly 84% seen once. The sample here was peripheral blood, taken from a patient treated with radiotherapy plus ipilimumab. These receptors all stem from a human donor with non-small cell lung cancer who had a partial response to radiotherapy plus ipilimumab.

The rearrangement joins TRBV7-3 to TRBJ2-5; TRBD1 might be the D (5 bases). The V end was cut by 2 bases, the J end by 3 bases, with 7 bases between. The CDR3 contains 13 residues. From germline, CDR1 is SGHTA and CDR2 FQGTGA. CDR3 region: CASSLLTEETQYF. DNA of the CDR3: TGTGCCAGCAGCTTACTGACAGAAGAGACCCAGTACTTC. The full variable domain, in which reference TRBV7-3 and TRBJ2-5 provide the parts outside the CDR3, is GAGVSQTPSNKVTEKGKYVELRCDPISGHTALYWYRQSLGQGPEFLIYFQGTGAADDSGLPNDRFFAVRPEGSVSTLKIQRTERGDSAVYLCASSLLTEETQYFGPGTRLLVL.

CDR3 coding DNA: TGTGCCCTCGGACAGGGCCCAGATACGCAGTATTTT. It is translated as CALGQGPDTQYF. This sequence joins TRBV10-3 and TRBJ2-3; 8 nucleotides match TRBD1. The CDR3 runs 12 residues. CDR1 ENHRY and CDR2 SYGVKD come from the germline V gene. Trimming cost V 11 bases and J 4 bases; bases outside gene matches: 5.

The chain links TRBV5-6 to TRBJ2-5, with 7 bases matching TRBD2. CDR1 is SGHDT, CDR2 YYEEEE, per germline. The CDR3 sequence is 18 residues long. V lost 0 bases and J lost 0; bases outside the gene matches: 11. DNA for the CDR3: TGTGCCAGCAGCTTGGGAGGGTTGGGGGGGGTATACCAAGAGACCCAGTACTTC. Amino acids: CASSLGGLGGVYQETQYF.

This rearrangement joins TRBV19 to TRBJ1-5; D not resolved. The CDR3 covers 13 residues. Trimming removed 9 bases from V and 4 bases from J, with 13 bases in between. Germline V gene sequence: CDR1 LNHDA, CDR2 SQIVND (reference sequence). In nucleotides, the CDR3 is TGTGCCAGCTCCCGGACTGCGAATCAGCCCCAGCATTTT. Translation: CASSRTANQPQHF.

The V and J genes are TRBV14 and TRBJ1-2, with D unclear. The length of the CDR3 is 13 residues. V lost 0 bases, J lost 5 bases, and 7 bases lay in between. Germline V gene data show CDR1 as SGHDN and CDR2 as FVKESK. CDR3 protein: CASSQDGRYGYTF. The CDR3 DNA reads TGTGCCAGCAGCCAAGACGGGAGGTATGGCTACACCTTC.